The 18 T cell receptor beta chains in this list originate from one sample, sequenced in a study of cytomegalovirus exposure and HLA in healthy donors. PCR involved 60 Vbeta and 13 Jbeta primers. Data came from immunoSEQ multiplex PCR; TCRdb stores just in-frame clones and leaves some out. The sample shows approximately 180,000 clones, about 13% of them seen only once. Sequences were obtained from PBMCs. The receptors derive from a man aged 50 to 59 in good health and CMV-seropositive.

This clone was observed a handful of times. This chain joins TRBV29-1 and TRBJ1-2, with D maybe TRBD1 (5 bases). Per germline, CDR1 SQVTM and CDR2 ANQGSEA. There are 15 residues in the CDR3. Trimming left V 6 bases short and J 0 bases short, with 17 bases between. As DNA, the CDR3 is TGCAGCGTCGACAGTGCGCCATTCTCTAACTATGGCTACACCTTC. It codes for CSVDSAPFSNYGYTF.

This clone was seen a handful of times. The genes are TRBV29-1 and TRBJ2-3; 8 nucleotides agree with TRBD2. CDR3 size: 14 residues. Germline CDR1 is SQVTM and CDR2 is ANQGSEA. J gave up 2 bases and V 6 bases, and 7 bases lay outside the gene matches. The CDR3 is CSVGGGPTTDTQYF. CDR3 sequence (DNA): TGCAGCGTGGGCGGGGGGCCCACCACAGATACGCAGTATTTT.

The V call is TRBV28, the J call TRBJ1-5; D gene ambiguous. Germline V gene sequence: CDR1 MDHEN, CDR2 SYDVKM. This CDR3 region has 15 residues. Trimming left V 3 bases short and J 3 bases short, with 12 bases between. CDR3 sequence reads: CASSFPGINNQPQHF. The CDR3 nucleotides are TGTGCCAGCAGTTTCCCAGGAATTAACAATCAGCCCCAGCATTTT.

This clone was detected only a few times. V and J are TRBV28 and TRBJ2-1; TRBD2 matches at 9 bases. CDR3 length: 15 amino acids. With V trimmed by 5 bases and J by 7 bases, 9 bases remained unmatched. Germline-derived CDR1 and CDR2 are MDHEN and SYDVKM. Here the CDR3 reads CASSGSGGQGNEQFF. CDR3 coding DNA: TGTGCCAGCAGTGGTAGCGGGGGCCAGGGAAATGAGCAGTTCTTC.

The chain is built from TRBV5-1 and TRBJ2-5; 11 nucleotides agree with TRBD1. The CDR3 extends over 15 amino acids. With 2 bases clipped from V and 4 bases from J, the junction kept 4 bases outside the gene matches. Germline lookup yields CDR1 SGHRS and CDR2 YFSETQ. The CDR3 region has the DNA TGCGCCAGCAGCTTCGGACAGGGGGCTTCAGAGACCCAGTACTTC. Its protein is CASSFGQGASETQYF.

This clone came up a few times. The V and J genes are TRBV27 and TRBJ2-2; perhaps TRBD2 as D (5 bases). Germline values: CDR1 MNHEY, CDR2 SMNVEV (reference sequence). CDR3 size: 17 residues. V lost 3 bases and J 4 bases, leaving 18 bases between the germline ends. CDR3 protein: CASSLRAATRGTGELFF. The DNA of the CDR3 is TGTGCCAGCAGTTTGAGGGCAGCTACTCGGGGCACCGGGGAGCTGTTTTTT.

This clone was counted between two and nine times. The V call is TRBV4-3, the J call TRBJ2-2, with D unclear. The CDR3 totals 16 residues. The germline CDR1 and CDR2 sequences are LGHNA and YSLEER. V shed 0 bases and J shed 0 bases, with 8 bases lying between them. The CDR3 nucleotides read TGCGCCAGCAGCCAAGATCAGGCAGCGAACACCGGGGAGCTGTTTTTT. Translating it yields CASSQDQAANTGELFF.

V usage is TRBV30 and J usage is TRBJ2-7, with D hard to call. Germline V gene data show CDR1 as GTSNPN and CDR2 as SVGIG (reference sequence). Trimming left V 5 bases short and J 2 bases short, with 7 bases between. This CDR3 has 11 amino acids. The CDR3: CAWGLAYEQYF. The CDR3 DNA reads TGTGCCTGGGGGCTGGCCTACGAGCAGTACTTC. Full variable domain (rest looked up from reference TRBV30 and TRBJ2-7): SQTIHQWPATLVQPVGSPLSLECTVEGTSNPNLYWYRQAAGRGLQLLFYSVGIGQISSEVPQNLSASRPQDRQFILSSKKLLLSDSGFYLCAWGLAYEQYFGPGTRLTVT.

The chain has TRBV28 and TRBJ2-5; D is undetermined. This CDR3 region has 12 residues. The V gene's germline CDR1 is MDHEN and CDR2 SYDVKM. V shed 7 bases and J shed 5 bases, with 11 bases lying between them. Written as DNA, the CDR3 is TGTGCCAGCAAAGAGGCTATGGAGACCCAGTACTTC. Translation: CASKEAMETQYF.

V and J are TRBV5-1 and TRBJ1-1; 12 bases line up with TRBD1. The germline V gene encodes CDR1 SGHRS and CDR2 YFSETQ. The V gene end was trimmed by 4 bases and the J gene end by 5 bases; junction bases not matched to a gene: 3. CDR3 length: 14 amino acids. DNA for the CDR3: TGCGCCAGCAGCGGGACAGGGGGCAGGACTGAAGCTTTCTTT. It translates to CASSGTGGRTEAFF.

The chain couples TRBV2 to TRBJ1-1; D is possibly TRBD1 (5 bases). Per the germline V gene, CDR1 is SNHLY and CDR2 is FYNNEI. This CDR3 has 14 amino acids. Trimming removed 7 bases at V and 0 bases at J, with 12 bases between. CDR3 bases: TGTGCCAGCAACCCACAGGCGCTGAACACTGAAGCTTTCTTT. Its protein product is CASNPQALNTEAFF. The full variable domain, completed using reference TRBV2 and TRBJ1-1, is EPEVTQTPSHQVTQMGQEVILRCVPISNHLYFYWYRQILGQKVEFLVSFYNNEISEKSEIFDDQFSVERPDGSNFTLKIRSTKLEDSAMYFCASNPQALNTEAFFGQGTRLTVV.

This clone was counted a few times. The CDR3 region is CASSLRRTGGADTSSYTF. The CDR3 DNA follows: TGTGCCAGCAGCTTGAGGCGGACAGGGGGCGCGGATACGTCATCCTACACCTTC. The V gene is TRBV5-6, the J gene TRBJ1-2; TRBD1 matches 11 bases. The CDR3 is 18 amino acids. Trimming removed 1 base from V and 10 bases from J; junction bases left unmatched: 18. Germline V gene sequence: CDR1 SGHDT, CDR2 YYEEEE.

This chain uses TRBV19 with TRBJ2-5; 7 bases line up with TRBD1. Germline V lookup: CDR1 LNHDA, CDR2 SQIVND (reference sequence). The CDR3 extends over 13 amino acids. The ends lost 6 bases at V and 2 bases at J; junction bases unmatched: 3. This chain's CDR3 is CASRRDSQETQYF. CDR3 in DNA: TGTGCCAGTAGACGGGACAGTCAAGAGACCCAGTACTTC.

This clone was counted between two and nine times. DNA of the CDR3: TGTGCCAGCAGCCAGAGGCTAGCAGTCTTCGGGCAGTACTTC. Translation: CASSQRLAVFGQYF. This sequence joins TRBV2 and TRBJ2-7; D is possibly TRBD2 (5 bases). The CDR3 runs to 14 residues. Germline V gives CDR1 SNHLY, CDR2 FYNNEI. V was shortened by 6 bases and J by 9 bases, with 21 bases between the two germline ends.

V gene TRBV7-2 combines with J gene TRBJ2-3; 8 nucleotides agree with TRBD1. Germline loops: CDR1 SGHTA, CDR2 FQGNSA. The V gene end was trimmed by 5 bases and the J gene end by 3 bases; junction bases not matched to a gene: 7. The CDR3 is 15 residues long. The CDR3 DNA reads as TGTGCCAGCAGCCCTGGACAGGGCGGAACAGATACGCAGTATTTT. It is translated as CASSPGQGGTDTQYF.

J is TRBJ2-2 and V is TRBV7-2, with 9 bases that match TRBD1. The V and J ends lost 5 bases and 4 bases, in that order; junction bases with no gene match: 5. CDR3 size: 15 residues. Per the germline V gene, CDR1 is SGHTA and CDR2 is FQGNSA. The CDR3 loop reads CASSRTGEITGELFF. CDR3 nucleotide sequence: TGTGCCAGCAGCCGGACAGGGGAAATCACCGGGGAGCTGTTTTTT.

A few counts support this clone. V usage is TRBV15 and J usage is TRBJ1-2, with D possibly matching TRBD1 (6 bases). The V end was cut by 0 bases, the J end by 9 bases, with 11 bases between. Germline V gene data show CDR1 as LNHNV and CDR2 as YYDKDF (reference sequence). This CDR3 has 13 amino acids. In DNA form, the CDR3 reads TGTGCCACCAGCAGAGATAACAGGGACAGCTACACCTTC. The encoded protein is CATSRDNRDSYTF.

There are a few counts of this clone. The gene calls are TRBV11-3 and TRBJ1-3; 7 bases align to TRBD1. CDR3 size: 15 residues. Germline trimming cut 4 bases from V and 4 bases from J; bases unmatched to any gene: 7. The germline V gene encodes CDR1 SGHNT and CDR2 YENEEA. The CDR3 is CASSSSTGPGNTIYF. CDR3 in DNA: TGTGCCAGCAGCTCATCGACAGGGCCCGGAAACACCATATATTTT.